This is a list of T cell receptor beta chains from one sample in a study of control samples from healthy donors and cancer patients. Produced via immunoSEQ multiplex PCR; TCRdb's table is partial and in-frame only. This table holds approximately 52,000 clones, 87% found once. The sequencing sample was made of PBMCs. These receptors were obtained from a man in his 60s with head and neck cancer. Each CDR3 is given with its conserved first and last residue. The order of the fields is V gene, clone size, J gene, CDR3 protein. A row's size may be missing; if present it is once, few, many or a size class.

>TRBV6-5|NA|TRBJ2-3
CASSSSSGGSSDTQYF
>TRBV5-1|NA|TRBJ2-2
CASSPGGTGHTGELFF
>TRBV7-9|NA|TRBJ2-3
CASSLFWRAPENTQYF
>TRBV4-1|NA|TRBJ1-1
CASSQPQGILNTEAFF
>TRBV10-3|NA|TRBJ1-3
CAVAPGTGNGNTIYF
>TRBV19|few|TRBJ2-7
CASKRLASSYEQYF
>TRBV7-2|NA|TRBJ1-3
CASSLKGQGQGNTIYF
>TRBV29-1|NA|TRBJ2-1
CSVSSGSYNEQFF
>TRBV29-1|NA|TRBJ2-1
CSAQVSSYNEQFF
>TRBV11-2|NA|TRBJ2-1
CASSLATLRPFYNEQFF
>TRBV7-2|NA|TRBJ2-1
CASSSTSGAYNEQFF
>TRBV6-1|NA|TRBJ1-2
CASSEDGDYGYTF
>TRBV30|NA|TRBJ1-5
CAWSAMTGDQPQHF
>TRBV7-9|once|TRBJ1-1
CASSSGQGNTEAFF
>TRBV9|NA|TRBJ2-3
CASSLGTSGGSTDTQYF
>TRBV3-1/TRBV3-2|NA|TRBJ1-1
CASSPPAGVGEAFF
>TRBV5-1|NA|TRBJ1-2
CASSLATDLGGYTF
>TRBV5-1|once|TRBJ2-1
CASSLVLAGGYNEQFF
>TRBV7-9|NA|TRBJ2-7
CASSLGGTGAYEQYF
>TRBV7-2|once|TRBJ2-3
CASSLAGLADADTQYF
>TRBV4-1|NA|TRBJ1-5
CASSQVETVGSNQPQHF
>TRBV7-2|NA|TRBJ2-7
CASSLVSGGLSYEQYF
>TRBV7-9|NA|TRBJ1-5
CLCGLMGQPQHF
>TRBV3-1/TRBV3-2|NA|TRBJ1-1
CASSPSRSNTEAFF
>TRBV3-1/TRBV3-2|few|TRBJ2-7
CASSQGTGRNYEQYF
>TRBV7-2|NA|TRBJ2-7
CASSPLDRMSYEQYF
>TRBV5-1|NA|TRBJ2-1
CASSLTSGGQDEQFF
>TRBV28|NA|TRBJ1-2
CASRLTGNRNYGYTF
>TRBV12-3/TRBV12-4|NA|TRBJ2-1
CASSSEGNEQFF
>TRBV6-1|NA|TRBJ2-1
CASSERRSYNEQFF
>TRBV4-1|NA|TRBJ1-1
CASSQGLQGARGTEAFF
>TRBV10-2|NA|TRBJ1-3
CASTDGALSGNTIYF
>TRBV2|NA|TRBJ2-1
CASSEGLAGNEQFF
>TRBV28|NA|TRBJ1-5
CASRPPGGRHQPQHF
>TRBV30|NA|TRBJ1-3
CAWTRLLHGNTIYF
>TRBV18|NA|TRBJ1-2
CASSTGQSYGYTF